The 24 T cell receptor beta chains in this list originate from one sample, sequenced in a study of T cells in Graves' hyperthyroidism and ophthalmopathy. TCR beta CDR3 regions were amplified from RNA. The HTBI primer set served for first-round RT-PCR of the TCR CDR3. MiXCR was run by TCRdb on the multiplex PCR reads, yielding one entry per CDR3 protein. Of 350,000 to 400,000 distinct CDR3 sequences listed, under 15% were seen once; the top ten hold around a third. The sample taken for sequencing was blood. All receptors derive from a woman in her twenties or thirties with Graves' hyperthyroidism.

This clonotype came up many times. The chain combines TRBV7-2 with TRBJ2-5, with 7 bases identical to TRBD1. The germline V gene has CDR1 SGHTA and CDR2 FQGNSA. V was clipped by 0 bases and J by 4 bases; unmatched bases: 8. There are 16 residues in the CDR3. In nucleotides, the CDR3 is TGTGCCAGCAGCTTAGCGGGGTCGACAGGGAGAGAGACCCAGTACTTC. Translated, it gives CASSLAGSTGRETQYF.

This chain connects TRBV2 to TRBJ2-7; D is possibly TRBD1 (6 bases). Trimming shortened V by 6 bases and J by 3 bases, and 15 bases separated the two germline ends. The CDR3 has 14 residues. Germline values: CDR1 SNHLY, CDR2 FYNNEI. As DNA, the CDR3 is TGTGCCAGCAGCGAGACAGGCCAACTCTACGAGCAGTACTTC. It translates to CASSETGQLYEQYF.

This clonotype has just a few counts. The DNA of the CDR3 is TGTGCCAGCAGCTTAACGGGAAGAACCTACAATGAGCAGTTCTTC. Residues: CASSLTGRTYNEQFF. The chain links TRBV7-3 to TRBJ2-1; D call uncertain. The V gene lost 0 bases and the J gene lost 2 bases, with 8 bases spanning the gap. The CDR3 covers 15 residues. The germline CDR1 and CDR2 sequences are SGHTA and FQGTGA.

This clonotype was picked up a small number of times. This chain joins TRBV30 and TRBJ2-7, with 7 bases fitting TRBD1. Germline V gene sequence: CDR1 GTSNPN, CDR2 SVGIG (reference sequence). CDR3 length: 17 residues. V gave up 0 bases and J gave up 3 bases; unmatched junction bases: 14. The chain's CDR3 is CAWSVQNRGFFSYEQYF. CDR3 coding DNA: TGTGCCTGGAGTGTACAGAACAGGGGATTTTTCAGCTACGAGCAGTACTTC.

This clonotype occurred many times. The chain combines TRBV6-6 with TRBJ2-1; 9 positions match TRBD2. The ends lost 2 bases at V and 7 bases at J; junction bases unmatched: 6. The CDR3 has 15 amino acids. Germline V CDR1 and CDR2: MNHNY, SVGAGI (reference sequence). The CDR3 region has the DNA TGTGCCAGCAGTTACGTAGCGGGAGATTTGAATGAGCAGTTCTTC. Protein sequence: CASSYVAGDLNEQFF.

This clonotype was seen ten or more times. This sequence joins TRBV12-3 or TRBV12-4 and TRBJ2-7; D is perhaps TRBD1 or TRBD2 (5 bases each). V lost 0 bases, J lost 5 bases, and 14 bases lay in between. This CDR3 has 15 amino acids. DNA of the CDR3: TGTGCCAGCAGTTTAGCATTAACAGGAGGCAACGAGCAGTACTTC. Encoded protein: CASSLALTGGNEQYF.

This clonotype was counted ten times or more. The V call is TRBV29-1, the J call TRBJ2-2; no clear D. Germline V gene lookup returns CDR1 SQVTM and CDR2 ANQGSEA. The CDR3 sequence is 14 residues long. V dropped 4 bases and J dropped 0 bases, with 9 bases sitting between them. As DNA, the CDR3 is TGCAGCGTTGTGTGGGTTACGAACACCGGGGAGCTGTTTTTT. Residues: CSVVWVTNTGELFF.

At least ten counts were recorded for this clonotype. In DNA form, the CDR3 reads TGTGCCAGCAGCGTAATGGGACAGGGGAACTATGGCTACACCTTC. Protein: CASSVMGQGNYGYTF. V and J are TRBV9 and TRBJ1-2; 10 nucleotides line up with TRBD1. V gave up 1 base and J gave up 2 bases; unmatched junction bases: 2. The CDR3 is 15 residues long. CDR1 SGDLS and CDR2 YYNGEE come from the germline V gene.

The sample holds a few counts of this clonotype. The gene calls are TRBV5-1 and TRBJ1-2; TRBD1 matches at 8 bases. V was pared by 5 bases and J by 4 bases, with 7 bases of the junction left unmatched. Germline V lookup: CDR1 SGHRS, CDR2 YFSETQ. CDR3 length: 14 residues. CDR3 in DNA: TGCGCCAGCAGTGTCGGACAGGGCGGCTATGGCTACACCTTC. Its protein product is CASSVGQGGYGYTF.

The chain carries TRBV6-1 and TRBJ2-7, with 7 bases lining up with TRBD2. The CDR3 spans 14 residues. J was trimmed by 7 bases and V by 5 bases; bases with no gene match: 11. Per the germline V gene, CDR1 is MNHNS and CDR2 is SASEGT. The CDR3 DNA sequence: TGTGCCAGCAGTCCCGCGTCTAGCGGAGGGGAGCAGTACTTC. The encoded protein is CASSPASSGGEQYF.

The V gene is TRBV9, the J gene TRBJ2-5; D remains ambiguous. From germline, CDR1 is SGDLS and CDR2 YYNGEE. Trimming pared 3 bases from V and 2 bases from J, leaving 17 bases between. The CDR3 length is 16 residues. CDR3 amino acids: CASSESGVWRQETQYF. The CDR3 coding sequence is TGTGCCAGCAGCGAAAGTGGGGTATGGCGGCAAGAGACCCAGTACTTC.

This clonotype occurred many times. The rearrangement uses TRBV20-1 and TRBJ2-7, with 16 positions matching TRBD2. V shed 5 bases and J 7 bases; nucleotides not matched to a gene: 14. CDR3 length equals 17 residues. CDR1 DFQATT and CDR2 SNEGSKA come from the germline V gene (reference sequence). The CDR3 DNA reads TGCAGTGCTCGATCCGGGACTAGCGGGAGGGACCCACGGGAGCAGTACTTC. Its translation is CSARSGTSGRDPREQYF.

This clonotype was counted a few times. This chain links TRBV20-1 with TRBJ1-5; 8 bases agree with TRBD1. The V and J ends lost 5 bases and 4 bases, in that order; junction bases with no gene match: 7. Germline V lookup: CDR1 DFQATT, CDR2 SNEGSKA (reference sequence). CDR3 length equals 14 residues. DNA of the CDR3: TGCAGTGCTCATGACAGGGGTTTGAATCAGCCCCAGCATTTT. Amino acid sequence: CSAHDRGLNQPQHF.

As to this clonotype: One base away lies a much larger clone, so this may be a sequencing read error. This rearrangement joins TRBV27 to TRBJ2-5; no clear D. Per the germline V gene, CDR1 is MNHEY and CDR2 is SMNVEV (reference sequence). With 4 bases removed from V and 2 bases from J, the gap between germline ends came to 14 bases. The CDR3 is made up of 15 amino acids. CDR3 sequence: CASSSGAGPQETQYF. The CDR3 DNA sequence: TGTGCCAGCAGTTCCGGTGCAGGACCACAAGAGACCCAGTACTTC.

This clonotype was counted only a few times. V is TRBV18 and J is TRBJ2-7; 10 bases are a match to TRBD2. Germline assignment: CDR1 KGHSH and CDR2 LQKENI. V shed 3 bases, J shed 5 bases, and the junction held 13 bases outside the gene matches. The CDR3 spans 17 residues. The CDR3 DNA sequence: TGTGCCAGCTCACCGGCTAGCGGGAGAGGTGTGGCCCACGAGCAGTACTTC. This sequence encodes CASSPASGRGVAHEQYF.

This clonotype came up many times. V usage is TRBV9 and J usage is TRBJ2-1, with 10 bases aligning to TRBD2. V shed 4 bases, J shed 3 bases, and the junction held 1 base outside the gene matches. This CDR3 contains 14 residues. The germline V gene encodes CDR1 SGDLS and CDR2 YYNGEE. The CDR3 is CASSRTSGYNEQFF. The DNA for the CDR3 is TGTGCCAGCAGCCGGACTAGCGGCTACAATGAGCAGTTCTTC. The variable domain in full, with the rest retrieved from reference TRBV9 and TRBJ2-1, is DSGVTQTPKHLITATGQRVTLRCSPRSGDLSVYWYQQSLDQGLQFLIQYYNGEERAKGNILERFSAQQFPDLHSELNLSSLELGDSALYFCASSRTSGYNEQFFGPGTRLTVL.

This clonotype was observed at least ten times. V usage is TRBV20-1 and J usage is TRBJ2-5; no clear D. Trimming removed 6 bases from V and 1 base from J, with 9 bases in between. Germline CDR1 reads DFQATT; CDR2 reads SNEGSKA (reference sequence). The CDR3 sequence is 12 residues long. The CDR3 DNA reads as TGCAGTGCCCGACGGCTCCAAGAGACCCAGTACTTC. As protein: CSARRLQETQYF.

In this sample, this clonotype turned up a few times. The rearrangement uses TRBV6-1 and TRBJ2-4, with D maybe TRBD2 (6 bases). Germline CDR1 reads MNHNS; CDR2 reads SASEGT. The CDR3 sequence is 13 residues long. Trimming stripped 7 bases from V and 4 bases from J, with 11 bases between. CDR3 protein: CASNRERKNIQYF. DNA of the CDR3: TGTGCCAGCAACCGGGAGAGAAAAAACATTCAGTACTTC.

This clonotype came up many times. This sequence joins TRBV28 and TRBJ2-7, with a possible D match to TRBD2 (6 bases). Germline values: CDR1 MDHEN, CDR2 SYDVKM. This CDR3 has 12 amino acids. V was cut by 9 bases and J by 2 bases, with 11 bases left in between. The CDR3 nucleotides read TGTGCCAGTACGCGGGGCCCCTACGAGCAGTACTTC. Translation gives CASTRGPYEQYF.

The chain is built from TRBV12-3 or TRBV12-4 and TRBJ2-1; the D is unclear. The CDR3 covers 16 residues. V dropped 3 bases and J dropped 0 bases, with 12 bases sitting between them. The CDR3 DNA is TGTGCCAGCAGTTTCCAGCGAGAAAGCTCCTACAATGAGCAGTTCTTC. Protein: CASSFQRESSYNEQFF.

This clonotype turned up a few times. The chain links TRBV24-1 to TRBJ2-1; the match to TRBD2 covers 10 bases. V dropped 0 bases and J dropped 3; count of bases not matched to a gene: 1. CDR3 size: 16 residues. Per germline, CDR1 KGHDR and CDR2 SFDVKD. Here the CDR3 DNA reads TGTGCCACCAGTGATTTGACTAGCGGGATCTACAATGAGCAGTTCTTC. Translated, it gives CATSDLTSGIYNEQFF.

This clonotype was counted at least ten times. The chain couples TRBV28 to TRBJ1-2; maybe TRBD1 (6 bases). Trimming took 5 bases from V and 3 from J, leaving 10 bases between them. The CDR3 runs to 13 residues. Germline CDR1 reads MDHEN; CDR2 reads SYDVKM. Here the CDR3 reads CASSPNRDYGYTF. In DNA form, the CDR3 reads TGTGCCAGCAGTCCCAACAGGGACTATGGCTACACCTTC.

The gene calls are TRBV10-3 and TRBJ2-1, with 13 bases identical to TRBD2. Losses at the gene ends were 8 bases for V and 7 bases for J; bases not matched to a gene: 5. Germline loops: CDR1 ENHRY, CDR2 SYGVKD. This CDR3 has 14 residues. CDR3 loop: CAIRTSGSKNEQFF. The CDR3 coding sequence is TGTGCCATCCGGACTAGCGGGAGTAAAAATGAGCAGTTCTTC.

In its sample, this clonotype was seen many times. The chain joins TRBV28 to TRBJ2-3; unclear D gene. Germline loops: CDR1 MDHEN, CDR2 SYDVKM. The CDR3 sequence is 15 residues long. V gave up 2 bases and J gave up 0 bases, with 9 bases separating them. The CDR3 sequence is CASSLAEPSTDTQYF. The CDR3, as DNA: TGTGCCAGCAGTTTAGCGGAACCTAGCACAGATACGCAGTATTTT.